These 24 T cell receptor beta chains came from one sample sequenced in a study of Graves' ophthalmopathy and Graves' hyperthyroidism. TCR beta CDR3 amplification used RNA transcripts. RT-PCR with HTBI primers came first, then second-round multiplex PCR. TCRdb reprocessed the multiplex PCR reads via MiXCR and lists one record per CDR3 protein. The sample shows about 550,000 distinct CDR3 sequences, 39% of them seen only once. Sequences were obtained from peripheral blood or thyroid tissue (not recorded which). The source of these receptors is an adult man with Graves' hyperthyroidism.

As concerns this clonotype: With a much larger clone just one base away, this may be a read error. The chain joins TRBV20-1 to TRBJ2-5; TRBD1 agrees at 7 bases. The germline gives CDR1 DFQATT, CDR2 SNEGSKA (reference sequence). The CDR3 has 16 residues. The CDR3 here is CSARSPRDSSQVTQYF. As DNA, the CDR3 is TGCAGTGCCCGCTCTCCTAGGGACAGCAGTCAAGTGACCCAGTACTTC.

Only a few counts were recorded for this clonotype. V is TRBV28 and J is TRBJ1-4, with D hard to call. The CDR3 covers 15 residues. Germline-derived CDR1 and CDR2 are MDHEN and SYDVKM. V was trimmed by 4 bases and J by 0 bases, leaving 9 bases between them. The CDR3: CASSSHTATNEKLFF. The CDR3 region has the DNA TGTGCCAGCAGTTCCCACACAGCAACTAATGAAAAACTGTTTTTT.

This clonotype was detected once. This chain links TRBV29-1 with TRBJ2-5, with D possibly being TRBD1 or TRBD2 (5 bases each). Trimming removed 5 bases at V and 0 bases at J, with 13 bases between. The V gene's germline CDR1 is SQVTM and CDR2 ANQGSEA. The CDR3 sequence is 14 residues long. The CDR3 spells CSVHWGPYQETQYF. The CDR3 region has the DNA TGCAGCGTTCACTGGGGACCGTACCAAGAGACCCAGTACTTC. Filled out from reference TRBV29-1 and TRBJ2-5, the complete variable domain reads SAVISQKPSRDICQRGTSLTIQCQVDSQVTMMFWYRQQPGQSLTLIATANQGSEATYESGFVIDKFPISRPNLTFSTLTVSNMSPEDSSIYLCSVHWGPYQETQYFGPGTRLLVL.

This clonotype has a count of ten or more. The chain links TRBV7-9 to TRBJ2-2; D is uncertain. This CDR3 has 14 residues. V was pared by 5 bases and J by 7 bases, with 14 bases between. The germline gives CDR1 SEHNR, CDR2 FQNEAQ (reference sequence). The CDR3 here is CASSPDWAGGELFF. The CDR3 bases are TGTGCCAGCAGCCCCGATTGGGCCGGCGGGGAGCTGTTTTTT.

CDR3 protein: CASSQDRAEGYTF. The CDR3, as DNA: TGTGCCAGCAGCCAGGACAGGGCAGAAGGCTACACCTTC. This chain links TRBV28 with TRBJ1-2, with 8 nucleotides matching TRBD1. The CDR3 totals 13 residues. V shed 6 bases and J 8 bases; nucleotides not matched to a gene: 8. Germline V gives CDR1 MDHEN, CDR2 SYDVKM.

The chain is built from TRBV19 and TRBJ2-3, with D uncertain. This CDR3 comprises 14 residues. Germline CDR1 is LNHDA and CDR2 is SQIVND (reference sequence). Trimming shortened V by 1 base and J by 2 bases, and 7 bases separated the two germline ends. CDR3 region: CASSIVGFTDTQYF. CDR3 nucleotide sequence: TGTGCCAGTAGTATAGTTGGCTTCACAGATACGCAGTATTTT.

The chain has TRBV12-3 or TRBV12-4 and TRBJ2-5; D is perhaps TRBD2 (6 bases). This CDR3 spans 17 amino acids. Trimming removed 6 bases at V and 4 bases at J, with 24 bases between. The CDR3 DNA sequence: TGTGCCAGCAGCTCCCCTTCATCGGGGGTGAGGGGAGAGACCCAGTACTTC. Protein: CASSSPSSGVRGETQYF.

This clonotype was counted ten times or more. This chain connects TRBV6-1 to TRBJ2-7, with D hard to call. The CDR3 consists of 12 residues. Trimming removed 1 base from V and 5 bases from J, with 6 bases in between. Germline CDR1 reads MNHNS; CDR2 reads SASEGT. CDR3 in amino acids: CASSEVSDEQYF. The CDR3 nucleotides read TGTGCCAGCAGTGAAGTAAGCGACGAGCAGTACTTC.

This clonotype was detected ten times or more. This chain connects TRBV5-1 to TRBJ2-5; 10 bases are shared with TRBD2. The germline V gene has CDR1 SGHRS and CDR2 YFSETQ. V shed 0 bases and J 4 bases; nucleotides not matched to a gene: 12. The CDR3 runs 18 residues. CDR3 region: CASSLAGLAEGTSETQYF. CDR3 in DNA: TGCGCCAGCAGCTTGGCCGGACTAGCGGAGGGGACATCAGAGACCCAGTACTTC.

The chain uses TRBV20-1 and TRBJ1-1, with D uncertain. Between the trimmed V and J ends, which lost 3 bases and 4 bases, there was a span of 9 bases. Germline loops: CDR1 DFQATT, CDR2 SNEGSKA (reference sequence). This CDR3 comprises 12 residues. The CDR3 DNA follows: TGCAGTGCTAGCCCCATTGGCACTGAAGCTTTCTTT. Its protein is CSASPIGTEAFF.

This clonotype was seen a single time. CDR3 in amino acids: CSARDPRQYDMNTEAFF. In DNA form, the CDR3 reads TGCAGTGCTAGAGATCCGCGACAGTACGACATGAACACTGAAGCTTTCTTT. The rearrangement links TRBV20-1 to TRBJ1-1; a weak D match, TRBD1 (5 bases). The CDR3 loop spans 17 amino acids. The ends were cut back, 0 bases at V and 0 bases at J, with 17 bases in the middle. Germline V CDR1 and CDR2: DFQATT, SNEGSKA (reference sequence).

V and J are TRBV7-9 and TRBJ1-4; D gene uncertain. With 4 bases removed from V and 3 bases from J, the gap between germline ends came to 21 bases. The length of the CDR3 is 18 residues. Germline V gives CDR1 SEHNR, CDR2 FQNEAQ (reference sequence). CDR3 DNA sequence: TGTGCCAGCAGCTCCCCCGGGAACAGCCGGGCGGCTAATGAAAAACTGTTTTTT. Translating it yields CASSSPGNSRAANEKLFF.

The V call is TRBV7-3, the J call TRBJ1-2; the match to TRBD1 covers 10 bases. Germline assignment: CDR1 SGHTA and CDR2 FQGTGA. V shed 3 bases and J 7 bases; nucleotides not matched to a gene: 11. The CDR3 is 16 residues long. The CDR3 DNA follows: TGTGCCAGCAGCTTCCGGGACAGGGGAAGGGACCTTGGCTACACCTTC. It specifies CASSFRDRGRDLGYTF.

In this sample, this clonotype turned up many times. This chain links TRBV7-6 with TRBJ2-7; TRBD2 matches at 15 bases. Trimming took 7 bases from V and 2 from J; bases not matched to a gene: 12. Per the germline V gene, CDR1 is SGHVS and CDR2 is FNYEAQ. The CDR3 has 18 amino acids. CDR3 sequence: CASTSGLAGGRGAYEQYF. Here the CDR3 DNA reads TGTGCCAGCACCTCCGGACTAGCGGGGGGGAGAGGCGCCTACGAGCAGTACTTC.

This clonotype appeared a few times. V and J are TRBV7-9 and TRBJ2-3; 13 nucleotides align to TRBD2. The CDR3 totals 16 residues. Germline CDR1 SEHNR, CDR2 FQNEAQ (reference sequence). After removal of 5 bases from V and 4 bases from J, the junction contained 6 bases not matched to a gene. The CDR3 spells CASSRGLAGDADTQYF. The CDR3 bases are TGTGCCAGCAGCCGTGGACTAGCGGGAGATGCAGATACGCAGTATTTT. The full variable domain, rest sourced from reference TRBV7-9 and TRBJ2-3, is DTGVSQNPRHKITKRGQNVTFRCDPISEHNRLYWYRQTLGQGPEFLTYFQNEAQLEKSRLLSDRFSAERPKGSFSTLEIQRTEQGDSAMYLCASSRGLAGDADTQYFGPGTRLTVL.

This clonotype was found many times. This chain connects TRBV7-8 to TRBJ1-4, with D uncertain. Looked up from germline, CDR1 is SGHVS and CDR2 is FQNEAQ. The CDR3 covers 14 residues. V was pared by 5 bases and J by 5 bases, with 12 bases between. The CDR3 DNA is TGTGCCAGCAGCCCGGGCGGACGGAATGAAAAACTGTTTTTT. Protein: CASSPGGRNEKLFF. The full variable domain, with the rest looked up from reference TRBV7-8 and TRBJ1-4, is GAGVSQSPRYKVAKRGQDVALRCDPISGHVSLFWYQQALGQGPEFLTYFQNEAQLDKSGLPSDRFFAERPEGSVSTLKIQRTQQEDSAVYLCASSPGGRNEKLFFGSGTQLSVL.

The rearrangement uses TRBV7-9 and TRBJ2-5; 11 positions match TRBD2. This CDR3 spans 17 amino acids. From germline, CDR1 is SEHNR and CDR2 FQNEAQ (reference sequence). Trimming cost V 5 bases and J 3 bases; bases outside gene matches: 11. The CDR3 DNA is TGTGCCAGCAGCCAGGCCGGTGAACTAGCGGGAGAAGAGACCCAGTACTTC. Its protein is CASSQAGELAGEETQYF.

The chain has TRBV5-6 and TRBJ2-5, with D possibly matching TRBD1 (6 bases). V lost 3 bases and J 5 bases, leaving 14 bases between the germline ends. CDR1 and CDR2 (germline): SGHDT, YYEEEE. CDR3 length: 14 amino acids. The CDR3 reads CASSSSGVEETQYF. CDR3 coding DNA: TGTGCCAGCAGCTCCTCAGGGGTTGAGGAGACCCAGTACTTC.

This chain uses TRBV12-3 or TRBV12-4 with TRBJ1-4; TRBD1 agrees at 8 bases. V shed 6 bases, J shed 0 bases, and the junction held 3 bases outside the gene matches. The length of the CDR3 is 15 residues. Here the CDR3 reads CASSPRGPTNEKLFF. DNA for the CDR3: TGTGCCAGCAGCCCCAGGGGGCCAACTAATGAAAAACTGTTTTTT.

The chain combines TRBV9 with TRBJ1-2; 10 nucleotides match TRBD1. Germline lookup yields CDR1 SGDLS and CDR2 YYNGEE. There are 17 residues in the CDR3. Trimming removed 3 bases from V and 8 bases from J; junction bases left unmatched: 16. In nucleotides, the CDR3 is TGTGCCAGCAGCGAAACCGGGACAGGGGCGTTCCCTTTCGGCTACACCTTC. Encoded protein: CASSETGTGAFPFGYTF.

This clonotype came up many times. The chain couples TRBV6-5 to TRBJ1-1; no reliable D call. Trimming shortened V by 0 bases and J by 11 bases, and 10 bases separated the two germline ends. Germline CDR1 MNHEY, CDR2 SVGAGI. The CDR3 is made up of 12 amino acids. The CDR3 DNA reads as TGTGCCAGCAGTTACTCCGGTGACGTGGCTTTCTTT. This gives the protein CASSYSGDVAFF.

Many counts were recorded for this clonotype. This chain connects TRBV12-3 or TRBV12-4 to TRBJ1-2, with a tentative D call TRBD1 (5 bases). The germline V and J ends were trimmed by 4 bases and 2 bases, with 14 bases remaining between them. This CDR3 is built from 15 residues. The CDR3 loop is CASSWTPTGNYGYTF. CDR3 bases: TGTGCCAGCAGTTGGACCCCTACAGGAAACTATGGCTACACCTTC.

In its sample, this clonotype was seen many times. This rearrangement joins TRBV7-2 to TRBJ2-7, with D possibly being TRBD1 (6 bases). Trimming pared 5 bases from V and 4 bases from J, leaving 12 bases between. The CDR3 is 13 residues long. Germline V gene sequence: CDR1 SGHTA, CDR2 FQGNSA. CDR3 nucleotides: TGTGCCAGCAGCGACCGACAGGCTTACGAGCAGTACTTC. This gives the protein CASSDRQAYEQYF.

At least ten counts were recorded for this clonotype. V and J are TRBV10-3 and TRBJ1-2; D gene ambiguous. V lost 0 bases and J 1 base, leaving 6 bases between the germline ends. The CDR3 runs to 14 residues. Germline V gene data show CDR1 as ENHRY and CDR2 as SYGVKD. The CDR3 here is CAISESKINYGYTF. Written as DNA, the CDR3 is TGTGCCATCAGTGAGTCTAAAATTAACTATGGCTACACCTTC.